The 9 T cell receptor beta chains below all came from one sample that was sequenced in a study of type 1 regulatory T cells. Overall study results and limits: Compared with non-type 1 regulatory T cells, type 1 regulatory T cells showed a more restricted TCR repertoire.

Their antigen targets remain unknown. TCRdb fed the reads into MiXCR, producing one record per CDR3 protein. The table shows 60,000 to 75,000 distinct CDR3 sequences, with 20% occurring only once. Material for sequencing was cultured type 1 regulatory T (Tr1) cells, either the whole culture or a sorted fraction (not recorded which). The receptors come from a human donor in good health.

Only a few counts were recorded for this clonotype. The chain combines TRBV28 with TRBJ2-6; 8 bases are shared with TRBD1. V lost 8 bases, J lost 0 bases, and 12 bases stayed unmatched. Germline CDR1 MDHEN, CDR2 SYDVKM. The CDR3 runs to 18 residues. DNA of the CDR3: TGTGCCAGCCAGGGGGCAGGGTCAATGAGCTCTGGGGCCAACGTCCTGACTTTC. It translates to CASQGAGSMSSGANVLTF.

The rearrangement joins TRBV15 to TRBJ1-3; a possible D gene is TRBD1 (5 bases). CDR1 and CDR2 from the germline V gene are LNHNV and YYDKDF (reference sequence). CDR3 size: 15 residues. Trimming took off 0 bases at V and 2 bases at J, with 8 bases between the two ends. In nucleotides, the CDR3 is TGTGCCACCAGCAGAGACCAGGGAACTGGAAACACCATATATTTT. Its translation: CATSRDQGTGNTIYF.

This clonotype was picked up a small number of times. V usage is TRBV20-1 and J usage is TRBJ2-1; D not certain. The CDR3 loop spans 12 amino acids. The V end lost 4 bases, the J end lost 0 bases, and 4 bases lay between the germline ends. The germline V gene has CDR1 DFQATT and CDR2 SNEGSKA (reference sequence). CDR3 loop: CSATSSYNEQFF. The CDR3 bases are TGCAGTGCTACCAGCTCCTACAATGAGCAGTTCTTC.

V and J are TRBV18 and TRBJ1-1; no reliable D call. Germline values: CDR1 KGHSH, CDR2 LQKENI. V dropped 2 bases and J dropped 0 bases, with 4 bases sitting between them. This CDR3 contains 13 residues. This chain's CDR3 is CASSPSVNTEAFF. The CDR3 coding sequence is TGTGCCAGCTCACCATCTGTGAACACTGAAGCTTTCTTT.

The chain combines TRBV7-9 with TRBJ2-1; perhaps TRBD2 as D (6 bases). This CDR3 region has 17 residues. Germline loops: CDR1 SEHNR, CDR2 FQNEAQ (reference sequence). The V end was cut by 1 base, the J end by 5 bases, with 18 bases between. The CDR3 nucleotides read TGTGCCAGCAGCTTAGTGGTTTCCTGGGAGGTGGACAATGAGCAGTTCTTC. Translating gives CASSLVVSWEVDNEQFF.

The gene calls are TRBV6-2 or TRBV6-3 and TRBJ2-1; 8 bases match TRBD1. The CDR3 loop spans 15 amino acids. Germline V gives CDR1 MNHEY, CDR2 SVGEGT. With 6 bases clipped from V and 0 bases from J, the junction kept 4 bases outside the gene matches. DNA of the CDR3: TGTGCCAGCAGCCACAGGGGGACCTCCTACAATGAGCAGTTCTTC. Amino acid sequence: CASSHRGTSYNEQFF.

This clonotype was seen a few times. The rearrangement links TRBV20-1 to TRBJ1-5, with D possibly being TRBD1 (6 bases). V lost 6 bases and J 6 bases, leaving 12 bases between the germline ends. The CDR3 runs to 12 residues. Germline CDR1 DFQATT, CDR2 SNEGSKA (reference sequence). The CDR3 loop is CSARWGAQPQHF. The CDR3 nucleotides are TGCAGTGCCAGGTGGGGGGCTCAGCCCCAGCATTTT.

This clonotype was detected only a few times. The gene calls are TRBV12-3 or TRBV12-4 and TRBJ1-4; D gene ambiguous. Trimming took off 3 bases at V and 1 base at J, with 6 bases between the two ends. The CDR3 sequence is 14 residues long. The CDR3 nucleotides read TGTGCCAGCAGTTTTCCGGGAACTAATGAAAAACTGTTTTTT. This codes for CASSFPGTNEKLFF.

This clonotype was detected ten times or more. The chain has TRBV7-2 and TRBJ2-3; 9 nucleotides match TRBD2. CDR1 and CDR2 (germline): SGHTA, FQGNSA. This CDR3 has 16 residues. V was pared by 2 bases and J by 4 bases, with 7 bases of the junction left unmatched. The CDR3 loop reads CASSLLAGGRADTQYF. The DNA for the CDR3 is TGTGCCAGCAGCTTACTGGCGGGAGGGCGGGCAGATACGCAGTATTTT. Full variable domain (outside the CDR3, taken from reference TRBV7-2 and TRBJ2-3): GAGVSQSPSNKVTEKGKDVELRCDPISGHTALYWYRQSLGQGLEFLIYFQGNSAPDKSGLPSDRFSAERTGGSVSTLTIQRTQQEDSAVYLCASSLLAGGRADTQYFGPGTRLTVL.